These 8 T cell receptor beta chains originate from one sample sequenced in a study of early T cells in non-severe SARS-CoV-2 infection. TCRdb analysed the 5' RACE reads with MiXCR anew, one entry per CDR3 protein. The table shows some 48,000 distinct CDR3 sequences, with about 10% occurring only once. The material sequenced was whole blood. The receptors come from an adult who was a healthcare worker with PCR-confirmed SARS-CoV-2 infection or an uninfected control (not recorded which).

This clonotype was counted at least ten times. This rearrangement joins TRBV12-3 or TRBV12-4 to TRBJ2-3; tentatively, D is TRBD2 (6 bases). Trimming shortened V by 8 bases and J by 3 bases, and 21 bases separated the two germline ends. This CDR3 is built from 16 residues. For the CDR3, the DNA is TGTGCCAGCTCCAAACCCGCGGGGCTTGGGACAGATACGCAGTATTTT. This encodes CASSKPAGLGTDTQYF.

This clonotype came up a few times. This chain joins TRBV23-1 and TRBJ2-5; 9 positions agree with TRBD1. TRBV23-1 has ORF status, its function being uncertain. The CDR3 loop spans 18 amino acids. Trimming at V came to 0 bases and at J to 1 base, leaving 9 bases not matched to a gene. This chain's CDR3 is CASSQSPPPGQGQETQYF. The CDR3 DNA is TGCGCCAGCAGTCAATCTCCTCCACCGGGACAGGGCCAAGAGACCCAGTACTTC.

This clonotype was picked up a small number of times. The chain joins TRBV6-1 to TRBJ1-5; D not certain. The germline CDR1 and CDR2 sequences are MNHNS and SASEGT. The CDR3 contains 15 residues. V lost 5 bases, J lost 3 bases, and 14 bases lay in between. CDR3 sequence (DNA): TGTGCCAGCAGTCCGAGAATAGAATTCAATCAGCCCCAGCATTTT. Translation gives CASSPRIEFNQPQHF.

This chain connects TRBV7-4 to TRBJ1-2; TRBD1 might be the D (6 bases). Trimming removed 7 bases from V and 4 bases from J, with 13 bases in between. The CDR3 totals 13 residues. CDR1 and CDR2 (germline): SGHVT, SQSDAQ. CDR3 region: CASKGDRSYGYTF. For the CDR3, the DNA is TGTGCCAGCAAAGGCGACAGGTCCTATGGCTACACCTTC.

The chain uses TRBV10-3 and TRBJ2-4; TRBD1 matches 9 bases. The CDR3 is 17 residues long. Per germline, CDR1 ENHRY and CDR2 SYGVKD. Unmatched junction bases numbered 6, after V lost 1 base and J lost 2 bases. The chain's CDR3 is CAISEFGTGYTKNIQYF. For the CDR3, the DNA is TGTGCCATCAGTGAGTTCGGGACAGGGTACACCAAAAACATTCAGTACTTC.

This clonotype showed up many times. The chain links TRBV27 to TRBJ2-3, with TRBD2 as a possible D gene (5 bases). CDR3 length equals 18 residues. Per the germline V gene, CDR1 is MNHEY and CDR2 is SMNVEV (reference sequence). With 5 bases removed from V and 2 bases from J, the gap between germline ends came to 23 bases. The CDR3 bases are TGTGCCAGCAGTCCGTTTCCGCGGGCCTCCTCTTCCACAGATACGCAGTATTTT. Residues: CASSPFPRASSSTDTQYF.

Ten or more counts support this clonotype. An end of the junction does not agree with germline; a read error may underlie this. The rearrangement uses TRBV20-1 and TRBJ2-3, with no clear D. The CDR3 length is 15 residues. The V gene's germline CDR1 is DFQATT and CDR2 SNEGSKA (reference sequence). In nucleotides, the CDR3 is TGCAGTGCAAGAGCAGAGGTCCAAGGCCCGGGTACGCAGTATTTT. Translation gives CSARAEVQGPGTQYF.

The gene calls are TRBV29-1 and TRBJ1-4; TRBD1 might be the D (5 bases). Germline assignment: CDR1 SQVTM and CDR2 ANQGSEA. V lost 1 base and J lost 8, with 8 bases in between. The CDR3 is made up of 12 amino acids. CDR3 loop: CSVEGDGEKLFF. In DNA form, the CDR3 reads TGCAGCGTTGAAGGGGACGGGGAAAAACTGTTTTTT.